The 8 T cell receptor beta chains given below trace back to one sample, sequenced in a study of blood T cell repertoires in COVID-19. The assay was immunoSEQ multiplex PCR, and TCRdb's table has in-frame clones only and misses some. The sample yields almost 40,000 clones, roughly 85% seen once. Sequencing used peripheral blood. The receptors originated from a man in his fifties or sixties with acute or convalescent COVID-19.

The J gene is TRBJ2-1, the V gene TRBV12-5; the match to TRBD1 covers 9 bases. After removal of 7 bases from V and 3 bases from J, the junction contained 7 bases not matched to a gene. This CDR3 contains 15 residues. Germline V gives CDR1 LGHNT, CDR2 FRNRAP. CDR3 nucleotide sequence: TGTGCTAGTGTCCTCGGGACAGGGATCTACAATGAGCAGTTCTTC. Protein product: CASVLGTGIYNEQFF. The entire variable domain, with the rest obtained from reference TRBV12-5 and TRBJ2-1, is as follows: DARVTQTPRHKVTEMGQEVTMRCQPILGHNTVFWYRQTMMQGLELLAYFRNRAPLDDSGMPKDRFSAEMPDATLATLKIQPSEPRDSAVYFCASVLGTGIYNEQFFGPGTRLTVL.

This chain uses TRBV30 with TRBJ1-6; D gene ambiguous. In germline, CDR1 is GTSNPN, CDR2 SVGIG (reference sequence). V shed 0 bases and J shed 9 bases, with 12 bases lying between them. The CDR3 runs 14 residues. CDR3 nucleotides: TGTGCCTGGAGTGTAACGGGTTTGAGTTCACCCCTCCACTTT. Translating it yields CAWSVTGLSSPLHF. The variable domain in full, completed from reference TRBV30 and TRBJ1-6, reads SQTIHQWPATLVQPVGSPLSLECTVEGTSNPNLYWYRQAAGRGLQLLFYSVGIGQISSEVPQNLSASRPQDRQFILSSKKLLLSDSGFYLCAWSVTGLSSPLHFGNGTRLTVT.

The CDR3 DNA reads TGTGCCAGCAGTCCGGGCGGGACAGGGGATTTCAACTATGGCTACACCTTC. It specifies CASSPGGTGDFNYGYTF. This chain links TRBV27 with TRBJ1-2; 10 positions agree with TRBD1. This CDR3 contains 17 residues. Germline V gene lookup returns CDR1 MNHEY and CDR2 SMNVEV (reference sequence). After removal of 5 bases from V and 2 bases from J, the junction contained 11 bases not matched to a gene.

The chain employs TRBV19 and TRBJ2-2; 12 nucleotides line up with TRBD1. V lost 5 bases, J lost 3 bases, and 10 bases stayed unmatched. Germline-derived CDR1 and CDR2 are LNHDA and SQIVND (reference sequence). CDR3 length: 18 residues. CDR3 DNA: TGTGCCAGTAGTCCCGGGACAGGGGGCCGAAGAGACACCGGGGAGCTGTTTTTT. This codes for CASSPGTGGRRDTGELFF.

The rearrangement uses TRBV19 and TRBJ1-5; tentatively, D is TRBD1 (6 bases). The V gene lost 5 bases and the J gene lost 1 base, with 12 bases spanning the gap. CDR3 length: 15 residues. CDR1 and CDR2 from the germline V gene are LNHDA and SQIVND (reference sequence). CDR3 protein: CASSSGRGSNQPQHF. CDR3 in DNA: TGTGCCAGTAGTTCCGGCAGGGGAAGCAATCAGCCCCAGCATTTT. Variable domain in full (rest from reference TRBV19 and TRBJ1-5): DGGITQSPKYLFRKEGQNVTLSCEQNLNHDAMYWYRQDPGQGLRLIYYSQIVNDFQKGDIAEGYSVSREKKESFPLTVTSAQKNPTAFYLCASSSGRGSNQPQHFGDGTRLSIL.

A word on this clone: Its ends do not fully match the called genes, so a read error is possible. J is TRBJ2-1 and V is TRBV9, with 11 bases aligning to TRBD2. The CDR3 runs 17 residues. CDR1 SGDLS and CDR2 YYNGEE come from the germline V gene. In DNA form, the CDR3 reads TGTGCCAGCAGCGTAGGAGGAGAACGATTGGCTGGGACTAGCGGAGTCTTC. It yields the protein CASSVGGERLAGTSGVF.

J is TRBJ2-3 and V is TRBV28, with D perhaps matching TRBD1 (6 bases). Germline V gives CDR1 MDHEN, CDR2 SYDVKM. The V gene lost 6 bases and the J gene lost 9 bases, with 16 bases spanning the gap. This CDR3 has 13 residues. The CDR3 sequence is CASSISPQGTQYF. CDR3 DNA: TGTGCCAGCAGCATCTCTCCCCAGGGGACGCAGTATTTT.

The genes are TRBV6-6 and TRBJ1-2; no firm D call. Germline V lookup: CDR1 MNHNY, CDR2 SVGAGI (reference sequence). The V end was cut by 8 bases, the J end by 1 base, with 14 bases between. The CDR3 runs to 14 residues. As DNA, the CDR3 is TGTGCCAGCGTCGAAGGCGGTAGTAACTATGGCTACACCTTC. This gives the protein CASVEGGSNYGYTF.